This T cell receptor beta chain derives from a study of glioma-infiltrating T cells after dendritic cell vaccination. Across the study: Patients had newly diagnosed or recurrent glioblastoma and received dendritic cell vaccines.

The CDR3 runs 15 residues. Germline CDR1 reads SGHDN; CDR2 reads FVKESK. V gave up 2 bases and J gave up 5 bases, with 15 bases separating them. The PCR used 60 V beta and 13 J beta primers. The protocol was immunoSEQ multiplex PCR, while the TCRdb copy is restricted to in-frame clones and leaves out a portion. The table shows roughly 82,000 clones, with approximately 90% occurring only once. The source of this sequence is a human donor with glioblastoma. The specimen comprised blood, sampled before dendritic cell vaccination. V and J are TRBV14 and TRBJ1-1; D is unresolved. CDR3 sequence reads: CASSQPGGLRTEAFF. Here the CDR3 DNA reads TGTGCCAGCAGCCAACCAGGAGGGTTGAGGACTGAAGCTTTCTTT.